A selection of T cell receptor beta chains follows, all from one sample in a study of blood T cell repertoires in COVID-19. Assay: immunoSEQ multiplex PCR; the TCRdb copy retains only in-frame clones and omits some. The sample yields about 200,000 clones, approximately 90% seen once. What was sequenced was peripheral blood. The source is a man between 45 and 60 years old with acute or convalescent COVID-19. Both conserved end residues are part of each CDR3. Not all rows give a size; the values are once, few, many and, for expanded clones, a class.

CASSYQGNQPQHF TRBV7-9 . TRBJ1-5
CSAGDGVNYGYTF TRBV29-1 . TRBJ1-2
CASSWAPPNTEAFF TRBV5-1 . TRBJ1-1
CAITSGDTDTQYF TRBV10-3 . TRBJ2-3
CASSLITAGGYTF TRBV5-5 . TRBJ1-2
CASSLAGVGQARVETQYF TRBV6-2/TRBV6-3 . TRBJ2-5
CSVGIGGNQPQHF TRBV29-1 . TRBJ1-5
CASSHQTGLAGGAYNEQFF TRBV3-1/TRBV3-2 . TRBJ2-1
CASSTTGTGDTEAFF TRBV11-2 . TRBJ1-1
CASSQVHTPSTTGPGNTIYF TRBV4-1 . TRBJ1-3
CASSSLPVNNSPLHF TRBV7-9 . TRBJ1-6
CASSQETMRLAGGHNEQFF TRBV4-1 . TRBJ2-1
CASKGRGGSTEAFF TRBV2 . TRBJ1-1
CAWSRTGLQPQHF TRBV30 . TRBJ1-5
CASSSRQGGEKLFF TRBV7-9 once TRBJ1-4
CASRKDRGGNQPQHF TRBV19 . TRBJ1-5
CASSLGQGTSSPLHF TRBV9 few TRBJ1-6
CASSYLNRDIDYGYTF TRBV6-6 . TRBJ1-2
CASSLIGFRGTEAFF TRBV5-1 once TRBJ1-1
CASSLEGTEAFF TRBV5-1 . TRBJ1-1
CASSLGAGQGYNQPQHF TRBV5-6 . TRBJ1-5
CASKSVSGANVLTF TRBV27 . TRBJ2-6
CASSHPDRNRGEAFF TRBV5-4 . TRBJ1-1
CASGQGVGQPQHF TRBV2 . TRBJ1-5
CAISGLAGGKETQYF TRBV10-3 . TRBJ2-5
CASSPDRANEKLFF TRBV7-9 . TRBJ1-4
CASSLLTGVRSTDTQYF TRBV27 once TRBJ2-3